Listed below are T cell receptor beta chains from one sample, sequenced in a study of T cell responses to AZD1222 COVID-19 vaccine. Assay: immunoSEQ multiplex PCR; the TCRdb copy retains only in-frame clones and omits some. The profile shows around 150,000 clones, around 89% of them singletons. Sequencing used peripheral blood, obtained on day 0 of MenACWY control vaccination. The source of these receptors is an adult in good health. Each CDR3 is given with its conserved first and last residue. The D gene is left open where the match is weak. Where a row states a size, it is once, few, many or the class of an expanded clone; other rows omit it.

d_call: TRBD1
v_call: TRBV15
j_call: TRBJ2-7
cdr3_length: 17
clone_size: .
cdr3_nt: TGTGCCACCAGCTACGAGGTTCCCGGGACAGGGAACGCCGAGCAGTACTTC
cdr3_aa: CATSYEVPGTGNAEQYF

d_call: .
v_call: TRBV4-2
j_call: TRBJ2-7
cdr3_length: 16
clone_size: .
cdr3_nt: TGTGCCAGCAGCCAAGATAAGAGCGGCAGATCCTACGAGCAGTACTTC
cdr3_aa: CASSQDKSGRSYEQYF

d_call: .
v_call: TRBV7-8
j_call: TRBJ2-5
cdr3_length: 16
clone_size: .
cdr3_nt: TGTGCCAGCAGCTTAGTTCCCTGGGGGGCCCAAGAGACCCAGTACTTC
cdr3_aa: CASSLVPWGAQETQYF

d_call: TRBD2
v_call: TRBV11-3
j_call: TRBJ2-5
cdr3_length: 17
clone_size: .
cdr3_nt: TGTGCCAGCAGCTTAGGACTAGCGGGAGGGGGACAAGAGACCCAGTACTTC
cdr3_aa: CASSLGLAGGGQETQYF

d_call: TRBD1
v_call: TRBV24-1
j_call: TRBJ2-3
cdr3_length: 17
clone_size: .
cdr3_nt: TGTGCCACCAGTGACCACGGGACAGGGCGAGGTTCAGATACGCAGTATTTT
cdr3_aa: CATSDHGTGRGSDTQYF

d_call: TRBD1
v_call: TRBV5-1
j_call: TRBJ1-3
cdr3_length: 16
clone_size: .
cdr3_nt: TGCGCCAGCAGCCTAGAGGGACAGACGAGAGGAAACACCATATATTTT
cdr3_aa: CASSLEGQTRGNTIYF

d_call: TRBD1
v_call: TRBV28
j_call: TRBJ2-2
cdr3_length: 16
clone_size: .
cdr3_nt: TGTGCCAGCAGTTTTTGGCAGGGGGCGAACACCGGGGAGCTGTTTTTT
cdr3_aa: CASSFWQGANTGELFF

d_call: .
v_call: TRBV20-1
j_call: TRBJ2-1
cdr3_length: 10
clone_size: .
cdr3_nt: TGCAGTGCTAGGAGTCTCGAGCAGTTCTTC
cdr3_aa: CSARSLEQFF

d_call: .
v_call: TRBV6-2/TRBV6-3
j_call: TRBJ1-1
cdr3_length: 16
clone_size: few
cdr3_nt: TGTGCCAGCAGTTTGACGACAGGTATGGGGAACACTGAAGCTTTCTTT
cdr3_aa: CASSLTTGMGNTEAFF

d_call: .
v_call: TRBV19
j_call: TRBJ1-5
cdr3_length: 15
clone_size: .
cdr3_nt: TGTGCCAGTAGTATCAGGATCCCAGGCAATCAGCCCCAGCATTTT
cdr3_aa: CASSIRIPGNQPQHF

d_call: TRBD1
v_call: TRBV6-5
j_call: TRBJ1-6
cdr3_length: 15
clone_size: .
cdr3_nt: TGTGCCAGCAGATTAGGGACAGTTTATAATTCACCCCTCCACTTT
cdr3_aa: CASRLGTVYNSPLHF

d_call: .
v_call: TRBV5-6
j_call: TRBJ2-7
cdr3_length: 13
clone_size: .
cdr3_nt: TGTGCCAGCAGCATTGGGAGCTCCTACGAGCAGTACTTC
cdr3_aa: CASSIGSSYEQYF

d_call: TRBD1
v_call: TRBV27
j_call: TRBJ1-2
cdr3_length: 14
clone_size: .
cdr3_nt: TGTGCCAGCAGTTTAGCCGGGACAGGGTATGGCTACACCTTC
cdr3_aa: CASSLAGTGYGYTF

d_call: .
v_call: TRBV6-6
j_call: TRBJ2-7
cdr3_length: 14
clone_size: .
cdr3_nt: TGTGCCAGCAGTTACTCGTCCCAATACTACGAGCAGTACTTC
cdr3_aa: CASSYSSQYYEQYF

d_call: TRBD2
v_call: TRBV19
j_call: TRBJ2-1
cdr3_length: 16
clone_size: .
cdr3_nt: TGTGCCAGTAGTCTAGCGGGGGCTGCCCCCTACAATGAGCAGTTCTTC
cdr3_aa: CASSLAGAAPYNEQFF

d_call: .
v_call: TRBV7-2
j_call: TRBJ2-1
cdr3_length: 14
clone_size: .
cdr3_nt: TGTGCCAACAGCCCCGGCCGGGCGCGCAATGAGCAGTTCTTC
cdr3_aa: CANSPGRARNEQFF

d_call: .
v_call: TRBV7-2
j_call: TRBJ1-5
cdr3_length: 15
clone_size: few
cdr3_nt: TGTGCCAGCAGCTTAGCCTTTGGAGGGGTCCAGCCCCAGCATTTT
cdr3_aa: CASSLAFGGVQPQHF

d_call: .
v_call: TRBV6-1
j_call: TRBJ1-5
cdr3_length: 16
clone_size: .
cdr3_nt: TGTGCCAGCAGTGATGACAGAATGGTTGGCAATCAGCCCCAGCATTTT
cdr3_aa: CASSDDRMVGNQPQHF

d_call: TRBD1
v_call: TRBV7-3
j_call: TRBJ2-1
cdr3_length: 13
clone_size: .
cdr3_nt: TGTGCCAGCAGCGGGGGACAGGGTAATGAGCAGTTCTTC
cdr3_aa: CASSGGQGNEQFF

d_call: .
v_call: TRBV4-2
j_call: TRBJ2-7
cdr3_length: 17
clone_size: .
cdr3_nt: TGTGCCAGCAGCCAAGATGGGTCAGGGACGGTAGCCTACGAGCAGTACTTC
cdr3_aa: CASSQDGSGTVAYEQYF

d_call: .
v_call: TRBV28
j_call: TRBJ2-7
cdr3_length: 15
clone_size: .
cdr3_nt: TGTGCCAGCAGTTCCAAAGGACAGAGACCCTACGAGCAGTACTTC
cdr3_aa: CASSSKGQRPYEQYF

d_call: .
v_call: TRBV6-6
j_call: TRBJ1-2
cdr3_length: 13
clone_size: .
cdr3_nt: TGTGCCAGCAGTCCGAGGGACGTGTATGGCTACACCTTC
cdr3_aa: CASSPRDVYGYTF

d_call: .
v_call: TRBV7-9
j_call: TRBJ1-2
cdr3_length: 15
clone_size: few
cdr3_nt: TGTGCCAGCAGCTTAGGGCCCCGGGGGGACTATGGCTACACCTTC
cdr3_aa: CASSLGPRGDYGYTF

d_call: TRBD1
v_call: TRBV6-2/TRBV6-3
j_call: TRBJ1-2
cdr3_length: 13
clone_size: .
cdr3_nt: TGTGCCAGCAGTATCGGGACAGGCTATGGCTACACCTTC
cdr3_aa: CASSIGTGYGYTF

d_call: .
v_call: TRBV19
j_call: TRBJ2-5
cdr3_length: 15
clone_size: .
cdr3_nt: TGTGCCACCAAAACCCTGGGGGTAGACCAAGAGACCCAGTACTTC
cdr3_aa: CATKTLGVDQETQYF

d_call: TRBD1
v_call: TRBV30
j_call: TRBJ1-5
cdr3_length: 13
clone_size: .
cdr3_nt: TGTGCCTGGAGTGGACAGGGTCATCAGCCCCAGCATTTT
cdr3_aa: CAWSGQGHQPQHF

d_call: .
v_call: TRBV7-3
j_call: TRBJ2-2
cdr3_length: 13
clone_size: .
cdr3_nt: TGTGCCAGCAGCTCCTCCCGTTCGGGGGAGCTGTTTTTT
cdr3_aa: CASSSSRSGELFF

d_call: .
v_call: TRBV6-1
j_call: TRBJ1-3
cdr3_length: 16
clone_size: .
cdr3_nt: TGTGCCAGCAGGGAAAGGGCCTTGGGAGGAGGAAACACCATATATTTT
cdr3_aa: CASRERALGGGNTIYF

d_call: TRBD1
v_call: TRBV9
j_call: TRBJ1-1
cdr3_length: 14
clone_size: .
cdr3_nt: TGTGCCAGCAGCGTAGGGCAGGGGGGCACTGAAGCTTTCTTT
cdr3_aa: CASSVGQGGTEAFF

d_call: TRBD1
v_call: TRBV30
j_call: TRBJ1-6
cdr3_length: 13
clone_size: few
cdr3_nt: TGTGCCTGGCAAGGACAGGGTAATTCACCCCTCCACTTT
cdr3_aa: CAWQGQGNSPLHF

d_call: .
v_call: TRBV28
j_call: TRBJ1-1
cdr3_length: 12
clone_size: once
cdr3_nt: TGTGCCAGCAGTTTACAGCTCCCTGAAGCTTTCTTT
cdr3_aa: CASSLQLPEAFF

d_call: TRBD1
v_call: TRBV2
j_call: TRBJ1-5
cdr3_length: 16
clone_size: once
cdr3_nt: TGTGCCAGCTTACCCTCCGGGGACAGGGCTTTTCAGCCCCAGCATTTT
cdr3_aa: CASLPSGDRAFQPQHF